This T cell receptor (beta chain) is from a study of cytotoxic CD8 clonotypes in ibrutinib-treated CLL. The overall study: Recorded responses included approximately 25 partial and 2 complete; following median approximately six years, roughly 15 stayed remitted and roughly 12 progressed. General observations from the study: Timing of sampling differed between sustained-remission and progressing patients. Shared public clonotypes were rare, and on treatment they either got smaller or stayed the same.

Trimming cost V 4 bases and J 2 bases, with 6 bases left between them. The CDR3 has 13 amino acids. Germline assignment: CDR1 KGHSH and CDR2 LQKENI. In regard to this clone: Its antigen is still unknown.

Sequencing was performed with immunoSEQ multiplex PCR; in TCRdb, only in-frame clones are kept and a portion is missing. This sample carries approximately 90,000 clones, approximately 71% of them seen once, and the ten largest clones take about 22%. The sequenced sample was PBMCs, obtained after 24 months of ibrutinib treatment. The TCR sequence derives from a human donor with chronic lymphocytic leukemia. The J gene is TRBJ2-1, the V gene TRBV18, with a weak D call TRBD2 (5 bases). The DNA for the CDR3 is TGTGCCAGCTCACGGGAGACCTACAATGAGCAGTTCTTC. Translating gives CASSRETYNEQFF.